A single sample is the source of the 10 T cell receptor beta chains below, sequenced in a study of T-cell memory formation after mild COVID-19. Using its own MiXCR run on the 5' RACE reads, TCRdb lists one record per CDR3 protein. The sample records roughly 620,000 distinct CDR3 sequences, about a sixth being singletons. Input material: PBMCs or a T cell subset sorted from them (not recorded which). These receptors came from an adult woman who had mild COVID-19 (a few samples of this study predate the infection). Cell type and time point are not known.

This sequence joins TRBV12-3 or TRBV12-4 and TRBJ2-5; no firm D call. The CDR3 contains 14 residues. V was pared by 4 bases and J by 7 bases, with 16 bases between. The CDR3 here is CASSSDGPGWTQYF. As DNA, the CDR3 is TGTGCCAGCAGTTCCGATGGCCCCGGGTGGACCCAGTACTTC.

The rearrangement joins TRBV13 to TRBJ1-3, with D possibly TRBD1 on 6 matching bases. V was cut by 2 bases and J by 1 base, with 15 bases left in between. Germline V lookup: CDR1 PRHDT, CDR2 FYEKMQ (reference sequence). This CDR3 contains 17 residues. The CDR3 sequence is CASSLIQGLSSGNTIYF. In nucleotides, the CDR3 is TGTGCCAGCAGCTTAATACAGGGACTGAGTTCTGGAAACACCATATATTTT.

The rearrangement joins TRBV24-1 to TRBJ1-5; D gene unclear. Per the germline V gene, CDR1 is KGHDR and CDR2 is SFDVKD. The length of the CDR3 is 13 residues. Trimming removed 5 bases at V and 5 bases at J, with 9 bases between. For the CDR3, the DNA is TGTGCCACCAGTGTCGGCGCATATCAGCCCCAGCATTTT. Translating it yields CATSVGAYQPQHF.

This clonotype was seen a handful of times. In DNA, the CDR3 is TGCAGTGCTCACTACCGGGACGCGAGGGGAGATACGCAGTATTTT. It codes for CSAHYRDARGDTQYF. The V gene is TRBV20-1, the J gene TRBJ2-3; D may match TRBD1 or TRBD2 (5 bases each). This CDR3 has 15 amino acids. The ends were cut back, 5 bases at V and 5 bases at J, with 20 bases in the middle. Germline loops: CDR1 DFQATT, CDR2 SNEGSKA (reference sequence).

The J gene is TRBJ1-2, the V gene TRBV30; D remains ambiguous. The CDR3 sequence is 13 residues long. V lost 0 bases and J 4 bases, leaving 9 bases between the germline ends. The germline V gene has CDR1 GTSNPN and CDR2 SVGIG (reference sequence). CDR3 loop: CAWSVGVFYGYTF. The DNA of the CDR3 is TGTGCCTGGAGTGTTGGGGTTTTCTATGGCTACACCTTC. The full variable domain, rest sourced from reference TRBV30 and TRBJ1-2, is SQTIHQWPATLVQPVGSPLSLECTVEGTSNPNLYWYRQAAGRGLQLLFYSVGIGQISSEVPQNLSASRPQDRQFILSSKKLLLSDSGFYLCAWSVGVFYGYTFGSGTRLTVV.

V is TRBV5-1 and J is TRBJ2-7, with a weak D call TRBD1 (6 bases). The CDR3 sequence is 13 residues long. The germline V gene encodes CDR1 SGHRS and CDR2 YFSETQ. Trimming removed 4 bases at V and 2 bases at J, with 10 bases between. This chain's CDR3 is CASSSEGAYEQYF. CDR3 bases: TGCGCCAGCAGCAGCGAGGGGGCCTACGAGCAGTACTTC.

This clonotype was seen many times. V gene TRBV5-6 combines with J gene TRBJ2-7; 7 bases map to TRBD1. Germline CDR1 is SGHDT and CDR2 is YYEEEE. V shed 4 bases and J 4 bases; nucleotides not matched to a gene: 11. CDR3 size: 15 residues. For the CDR3, the DNA is TGTGCCAGCAGCACCAAACAGGGGTATCGTTACGAGCAGTACTTC. Amino acids: CASSTKQGYRYEQYF.

This clonotype showed up just once. J is TRBJ1-2 and V is TRBV5-8; D is ambiguous. Per germline, CDR1 SGHTS and CDR2 YDEGEE. V was cut by 0 bases and J by 4 bases, with 13 bases left in between. This CDR3 is built from 15 residues. For the CDR3, the DNA is TGTGCCAGCAGCTTGGGGATCACACCAGTCTATGGCTACACCTTC. This translates into CASSLGITPVYGYTF.

The rearrangement joins TRBV5-4 to TRBJ1-1, with 8 bases fitting TRBD1. The V gene end was trimmed by 2 bases and the J gene end by 3 bases; junction bases not matched to a gene: 9. The CDR3 has 16 residues. Germline CDR1 is SGHNT and CDR2 is YYREEE (reference sequence). The CDR3, as DNA: TGTGCCAGCAGCTTAGGACAGGGAGTTTGGGACACTGAAGCTTTCTTT. It codes for CASSLGQGVWDTEAFF.

In this sample, this clonotype turned up many times. J is TRBJ1-2 and V is TRBV7-9; D possibly corresponds to TRBD1 (6 bases). The CDR3 runs to 14 residues. The V and J ends lost 3 bases and 5 bases respectively, with 13 bases between them. Germline V CDR1 and CDR2: SEHNR, FQNEAQ (reference sequence). In DNA form, the CDR3 reads TGTGCCAGCAGCTTCGGGGGCGACCCTTATGGCTACACCTTC. Translation: CASSFGGDPYGYTF.